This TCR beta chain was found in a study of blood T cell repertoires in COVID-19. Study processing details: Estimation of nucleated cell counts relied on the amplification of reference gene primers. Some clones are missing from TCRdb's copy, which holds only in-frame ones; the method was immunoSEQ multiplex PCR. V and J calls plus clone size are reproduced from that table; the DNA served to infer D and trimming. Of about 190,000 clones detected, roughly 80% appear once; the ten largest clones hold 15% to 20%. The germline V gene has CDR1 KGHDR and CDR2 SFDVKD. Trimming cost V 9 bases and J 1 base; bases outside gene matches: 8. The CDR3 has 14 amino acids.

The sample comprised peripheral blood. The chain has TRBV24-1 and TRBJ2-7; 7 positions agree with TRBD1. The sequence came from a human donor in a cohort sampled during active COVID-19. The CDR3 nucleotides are TGTGCCACCGACAGGGACAGTAGGTCCTACGAGCAGTACGTC. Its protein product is CATDRDSRSYEQYV.